This note documents a single T cell receptor (beta chain) sequence. This sample was taken from a study of blood T cell repertoires in COVID-19. Recruitment covered some 25 US areas and drew participants whose ages spanned about 18 to 100 years. For recovered donors of Cohort 3, there were two negative PCRs, clearance, or symptom resolution. The method was immunoSEQ multiplex PCR; TCRdb's version includes in-frame clones alone and lacks a portion of them. The data show about 140,000 clones, 75% to 80% seen once. This CDR3 is built from 18 residues. The junction had 16 bases not matched to a gene; V was cut back by 5 bases and J by 5 bases. Germline V gives CDR1 MNHEY, CDR2 SMNVEV (reference sequence).

This chain joins TRBV27 and TRBJ2-1; 9 positions match TRBD1. Sequencing was carried out using PBMCs or T cells enriched from blood (not recorded which). This clonotype was sampled from a woman in her forties or fifties who had recovered from COVID-19. Here the CDR3 DNA reads TGTGCCAGCAGTCGACGAGTTTATCGGGACAGGGCTAACAATGAGCAGTTCTTC. It encodes CASSRRVYRDRANNEQFF.